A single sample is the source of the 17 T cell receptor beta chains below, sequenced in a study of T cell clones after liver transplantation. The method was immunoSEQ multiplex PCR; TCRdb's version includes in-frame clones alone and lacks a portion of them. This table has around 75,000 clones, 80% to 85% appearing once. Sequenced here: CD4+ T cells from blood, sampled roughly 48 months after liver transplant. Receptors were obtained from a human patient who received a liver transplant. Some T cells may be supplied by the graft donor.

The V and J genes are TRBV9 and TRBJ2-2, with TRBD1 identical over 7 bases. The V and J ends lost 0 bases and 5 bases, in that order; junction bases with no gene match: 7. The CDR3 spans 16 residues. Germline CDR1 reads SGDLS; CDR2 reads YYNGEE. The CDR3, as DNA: TGTGCCAGCAGCGTAGGAGGGGGCGGTTATACCGGGGAGCTGTTTTTT. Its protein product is CASSVGGGGYTGELFF.

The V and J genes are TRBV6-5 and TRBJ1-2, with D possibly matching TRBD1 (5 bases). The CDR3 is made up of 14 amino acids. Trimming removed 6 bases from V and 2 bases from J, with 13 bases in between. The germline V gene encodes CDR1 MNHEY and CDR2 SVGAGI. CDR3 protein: CASSENGGNYGYTF. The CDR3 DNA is TGTGCCAGCAGCGAAAATGGGGGGAACTATGGCTACACCTTC.

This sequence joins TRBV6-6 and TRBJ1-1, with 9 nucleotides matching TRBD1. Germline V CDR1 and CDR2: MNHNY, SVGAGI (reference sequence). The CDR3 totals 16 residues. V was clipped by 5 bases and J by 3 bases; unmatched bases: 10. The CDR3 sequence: CASSAGTGKGDTEAFF. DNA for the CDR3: TGTGCCAGCAGTGCCGGGACAGGGAAGGGGGACACTGAAGCTTTCTTT.

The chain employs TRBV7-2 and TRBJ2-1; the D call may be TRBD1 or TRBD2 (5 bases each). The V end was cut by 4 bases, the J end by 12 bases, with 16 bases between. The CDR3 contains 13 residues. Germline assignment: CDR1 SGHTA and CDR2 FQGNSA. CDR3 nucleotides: TGTGCCAGCAGCTCGGGACCTAGCAGTACGCAGTTCTTC. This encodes CASSSGPSSTQFF.

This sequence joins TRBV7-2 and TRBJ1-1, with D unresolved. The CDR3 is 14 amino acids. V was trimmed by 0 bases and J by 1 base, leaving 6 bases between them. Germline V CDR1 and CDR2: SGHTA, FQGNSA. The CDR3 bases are TGTGCCAGCAGCTTAGCCCCCCAGAACACTGAAGCTTTCTTT. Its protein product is CASSLAPQNTEAFF.

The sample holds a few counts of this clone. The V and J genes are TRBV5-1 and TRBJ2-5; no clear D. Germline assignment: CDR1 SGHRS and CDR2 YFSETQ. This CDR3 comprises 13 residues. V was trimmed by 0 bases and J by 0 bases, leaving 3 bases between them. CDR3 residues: CASSLGDQETQYF. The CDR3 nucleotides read TGCGCCAGCAGCTTGGGAGACCAAGAGACCCAGTACTTC.

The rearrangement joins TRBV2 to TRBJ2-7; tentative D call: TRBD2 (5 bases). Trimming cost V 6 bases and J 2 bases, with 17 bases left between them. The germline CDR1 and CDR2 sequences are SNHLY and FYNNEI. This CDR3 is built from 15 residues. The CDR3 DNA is TGTGCCAGCAGGGCCCGGTCCGAGGGAGCCTACGAGCAGTACTTC. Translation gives CASRARSEGAYEQYF.

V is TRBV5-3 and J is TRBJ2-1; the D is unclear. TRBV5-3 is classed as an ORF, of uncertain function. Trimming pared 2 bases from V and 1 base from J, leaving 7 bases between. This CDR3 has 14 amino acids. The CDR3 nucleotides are TGTGCCAGAAGCTTTAAGACTTCCTACAATGAGCAGTTCTTC. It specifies CARSFKTSYNEQFF.

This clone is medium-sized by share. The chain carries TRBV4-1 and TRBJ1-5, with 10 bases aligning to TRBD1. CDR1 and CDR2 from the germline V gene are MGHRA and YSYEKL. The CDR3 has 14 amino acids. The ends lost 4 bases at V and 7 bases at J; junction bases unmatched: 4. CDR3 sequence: CASSLGQGNQPQHF. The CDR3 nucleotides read TGCGCCAGCAGCCTGGGACAGGGGAACCAGCCCCAGCATTTT.

The CDR3 loop reads CASSFRSPDTQYF. DNA for the CDR3: TGTGCCAGCAGTTTTAGGTCCCCAGATACGCAGTATTTT. The chain joins TRBV28 to TRBJ2-3; D gene uncertain. In germline, CDR1 is MDHEN, CDR2 SYDVKM. The CDR3 has 13 amino acids. The V and J ends lost 3 bases and 4 bases respectively, with 8 bases between them.

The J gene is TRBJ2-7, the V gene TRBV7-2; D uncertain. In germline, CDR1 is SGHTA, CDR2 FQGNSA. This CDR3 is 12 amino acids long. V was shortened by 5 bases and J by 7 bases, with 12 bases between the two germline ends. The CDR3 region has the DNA TGTGCCAGCAGCCAAACCTATTTTGAGCAGTACTTC. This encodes CASSQTYFEQYF.

The CDR3, as DNA: TGTGCCAGCAGCCCTATGACAGGGACGGGCACAGATACGCAGTATTTT. Amino acids: CASSPMTGTGTDTQYF. The gene calls are TRBV11-2 and TRBJ2-3, with 7 bases matching TRBD1. This CDR3 has 16 amino acids. Germline CDR1 and CDR2: SGHAT and FQNNGV. J lost 1 base, V lost 5 bases, and 9 bases had no gene match.

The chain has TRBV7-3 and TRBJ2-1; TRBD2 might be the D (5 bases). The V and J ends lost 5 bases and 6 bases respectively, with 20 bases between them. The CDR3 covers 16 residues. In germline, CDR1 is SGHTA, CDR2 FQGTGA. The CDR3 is CASSIGPAGKSNEQFF. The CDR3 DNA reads TGTGCCAGCAGCATAGGGCCCGCCGGGAAGTCCAATGAGCAGTTCTTC.

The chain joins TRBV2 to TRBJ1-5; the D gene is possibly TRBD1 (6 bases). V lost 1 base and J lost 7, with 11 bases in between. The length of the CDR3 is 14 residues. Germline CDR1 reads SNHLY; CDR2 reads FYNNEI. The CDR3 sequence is CASSEGGPRQPQHF. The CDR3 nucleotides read TGTGCCAGCAGTGAAGGGGGGCCAAGGCAGCCCCAGCATTTT.

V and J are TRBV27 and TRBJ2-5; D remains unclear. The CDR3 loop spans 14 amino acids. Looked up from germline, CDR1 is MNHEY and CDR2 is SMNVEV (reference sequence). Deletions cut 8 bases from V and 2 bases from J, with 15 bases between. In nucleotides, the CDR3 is TGTGCCAGCGCTAGGTACGGTGGGCAAGAGACCCAGTACTTC. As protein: CASARYGGQETQYF.

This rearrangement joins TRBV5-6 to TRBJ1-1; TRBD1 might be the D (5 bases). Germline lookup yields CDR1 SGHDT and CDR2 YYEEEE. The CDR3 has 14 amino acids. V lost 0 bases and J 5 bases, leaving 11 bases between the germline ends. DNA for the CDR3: TGTGCCAGCAGCTTGGCAGGGATTGAAACTGAAGCTTTCTTT. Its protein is CASSLAGIETEAFF. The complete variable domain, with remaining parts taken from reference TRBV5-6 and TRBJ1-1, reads DAGVTQSPTHLIKTRGQQVTLRCSPKSGHDTVSWYQQALGQGPQFIFQYYEEEERQRGNFPDRFSGHQFPNYSSELNVNALLLGDSALYLCASSLAGIETEAFFGQGTRLTVV.

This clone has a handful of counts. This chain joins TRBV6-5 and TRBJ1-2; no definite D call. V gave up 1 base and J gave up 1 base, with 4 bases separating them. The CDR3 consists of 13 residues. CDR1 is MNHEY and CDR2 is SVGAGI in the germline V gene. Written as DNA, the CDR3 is TGTGCCAGCAGTTACTTTAGTAACTATGGCTACACCTTC. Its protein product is CASSYFSNYGYTF.